This is a list of T cell receptor beta chains from one sample in a study of blood T cells in healthy people across ages. TCRdb called the 5' RACE reads again in MiXCR, with one record for every CDR3 protein. The data contain fewer than 2,000,000 distinct CDR3 sequences, around 42% of them singletons. The sequenced material came from blood. The receptors here all came from a human donor in good health. Both conserved end residues are part of each CDR3. The D gene is left open where the match is weak. Rows give clone size only sometimes, using once, few, many, or a class for an expanded clone.

clone_size | j_call | d_call | v_call | cdr3_nt | cdr3_aa
few | TRBJ1-5 | . | TRBV6-2/TRBV6-3 | TGTGCCAGCAGCGGAACTGACAGCGTCAATCAGCCCCAGCATTTT | CASSGTDSVNQPQHF
. | TRBJ1-3 | . | TRBV7-2 | TGTGCCAGCAGCCTTGACAGCGTCTCTGGAAACACCATATATTTT | CASSLDSVSGNTIYF
. | TRBJ2-7 | . | TRBV6-2/TRBV6-3 | TGTGCCAGCAGCTACTCCTCCCTCTACGAGCAGTACTTC | CASSYSSLYEQYF
few | TRBJ2-5 | TRBD2 | TRBV7-2 | TGTGCCAGCAGCCGCGCGGAGCGGGGAAGAGAGACCCAGTACTTC | CASSRAERGRETQYF
. | TRBJ2-1 | TRBD1 | TRBV28 | TGTGCCAGCAGCCTCTTAAGGGCAGGGGGATCCGATGAGCAGTTCTTC | CASSLLRAGGSDEQFF
few | TRBJ1-1 | . | TRBV28 | TGTGCCGTACCTTTCGGCAGTCAAGCTTTCTTT | CAVPFGSQAFF
. | TRBJ2-3 | . | TRBV5-1 | TGCGCCAGCAGCTTCAAACGGGGTTTACTAGATACGCAGTATTTT | CASSFKRGLLDTQYF
few | TRBJ2-3 | . | TRBV12-3/TRBV12-4 | TGTGCCAGCAGTACATTGGACAGTCAACGGGATACGCAGTATTTT | CASSTLDSQRDTQYF
many | TRBJ2-1 | . | TRBV28 | TGTGCCAGCAGTCACAGAGTCAATGAGCAGTTCTTC | CASSHRVNEQFF
. | TRBJ1-4 | . | TRBV5-6 | TGTGCCAGCAGCTTGTTGGGACGGACAACTAATGAAAAACTGTTTTTT | CASSLLGRTTNEKLFF
. | TRBJ2-1 | . | TRBV10-3 | TGTGCCAGCAGAGGCCTGGCAGGCAGCGAAGTTGAGCAGTTCTTC | CASRGLAGSEVEQFF
. | TRBJ2-3 | . | TRBV20-1 | TGCAGTGCCGGCTTCCCCCAAAATACGCAGTATTTT | CSAGFPQNTQYF
. | TRBJ2-7 | . | TRBV7-9 | TGTGCCAACAGCTTAGGGGTTAGCTCCTACGAGCAGTACTTC | CANSLGVSSYEQYF
. | TRBJ2-3 | . | TRBV5-4 | TGTGCCAGCAGCTTGGAGACAGCTAACCCTAGCACAGATACGCAGTATTTT | CASSLETANPSTDTQYF
. | TRBJ1-1 | . | TRBV6-2/TRBV6-3 | TGTGCCAGCAGTTGGGGGACTGGGCATGAAGCTTTCTTT | CASSWGTGHEAFF
many | TRBJ2-7 | . | TRBV11-2 | TGTGCCAGCAGTTTTTACAGTTCCTACGAGCAGTACTTC | CASSFYSSYEQYF
few | TRBJ1-5 | . | TRBV7-8 | TGTGCCAGCAGCCCGCGCCGTGCGGGTCCAAGCAATCAGCCCCAGCATTTT | CASSPRRAGPSNQPQHF
. | TRBJ1-5 | . | TRBV5-1 | TGCGCCAGCAGCGAAGGACAGTACGAAGGATCGCCCCAGCATTTT | CASSEGQYEGSPQHF
once | TRBJ2-5 | . | TRBV11-3 | TGTGCCAGCAGCTTTGGGGGGGACACAGAGACCCAGTACTTC | CASSFGGDTETQYF
. | TRBJ1-2 | . | TRBV9 | TGTGCCAGCAGCGCTTGGGGTGTACGATCGGAGGGCTACACCTTC | CASSAWGVRSEGYTF
. | TRBJ2-7 | . | TRBV12-3/TRBV12-4 | TGTGCCACCGGCGATCTGGGTGGGACCTACGAGCAGTACTTC | CATGDLGGTYEQYF
few | TRBJ2-3 | TRBD2 | TRBV10-3 | TGTGCCATCAGTGATGGTAGCGGGGACACAGATACGCAGTATTTT | CAISDGSGDTDTQYF
few | TRBJ2-5 | TRBD1 | TRBV4-1 | TGCGCCAGCAGCCTTACCTCTGGGACAGCGCAAGAGACCCAGTACTTC | CASSLTSGTAQETQYF
. | TRBJ2-5 | . | TRBV12-3/TRBV12-4 | TGTGCCAGCAGTTTATACGGGGGAGGCTACAATGAGCAGTACTTC | CASSLYGGGYNEQYF
. | TRBJ2-7 | . | TRBV5-1 | TGCGCCTCTAGGGGACAAGAGAATGGCGAGCAGTACTTC | CASRGQENGEQYF
. | TRBJ1-2 | TRBD1 | TRBV4-1 | TGCGCCAGCAGCCAAGGACAGGGGATGACCTATGGCTACACCTTC | CASSQGQGMTYGYTF
few | TRBJ2-1 | . | TRBV9 | TGTGCCAGCAGCGTCGGGGCTCCAACTTTCAATGAGCAGTTCTTC | CASSVGAPTFNEQFF
. | TRBJ1-2 | . | TRBV12-3/TRBV12-4 | TGTGCCAGCGGCCGGGGGGGAGTCTGTGGCTACACCTTC | CASGRGGVCGYTF
few | TRBJ2-4 | . | TRBV10-3 | TGTGCCATCAGTGAATCGATTCCCCGAGCCAAAAACATTCAGTACTTC | CAISESIPRAKNIQYF
. | TRBJ2-6 | . | TRBV6-1 | TGTGCCAGCAGTACGGGAGACAGGGTCTCTGGGGCCAACGTCCTGACTTTC | CASSTGDRVSGANVLTF
. | TRBJ2-3 | . | TRBV20-1 | TGCAGTGCTAGAAAGTTCGCTCAAGCAGATACGCAGTATTTT | CSARKFAQADTQYF
few | TRBJ2-5 | . | TRBV6-1 | TGTGCCAGCACTAAGACGGCCGGGGAGACCCAGTACTTC | CASTKTAGETQYF
. | TRBJ2-1 | TRBD1 | TRBV20-1 | TGCAGTGCTACCGGGACAGCCTACAATGAGCAGTTCTTC | CSATGTAYNEQFF
. | TRBJ1-5 | TRBD1 | TRBV3-1 | TGTGCCAGCAGCCAAGAGGGACAGCCATATCAGCCCCAGCATTTT | CASSQEGQPYQPQHF
. | TRBJ2-3 | . | TRBV7-9 | TGTGCCAGCAGCCCCCTGGGGGCGCGGTACACAGATACGCAGTATTTT | CASSPLGARYTDTQYF
. | TRBJ1-2 | . | TRBV29-1 | TGCAGCGTTGCGGGGGGCCTGGCGGTGAATGGCTACACCTTC | CSVAGGLAVNGYTF
many | TRBJ2-7 | . | TRBV7-9 | TGTGCCAGCAGCTCACCAGGAGGCGAGCAGTACTTC | CASSSPGGEQYF
. | TRBJ1-5 | . | TRBV4-3 | TGCGCCAGCAGCCAAGAAGAGGCGGGGTATAGCAATCAGCCCCAGCATTTT | CASSQEEAGYSNQPQHF
few | TRBJ2-1 | TRBD2 | TRBV20-1 | TGCAGTGCTAGTCGCCTAGCGGCCTACAATGAGCAGTTCTTC | CSASRLAAYNEQFF
few | TRBJ2-7 | TRBD1 | TRBV29-1 | TGCAGCGTTGTAGCCGGACAGGGGGTCTACGAGCAGTACTTC | CSVVAGQGVYEQYF